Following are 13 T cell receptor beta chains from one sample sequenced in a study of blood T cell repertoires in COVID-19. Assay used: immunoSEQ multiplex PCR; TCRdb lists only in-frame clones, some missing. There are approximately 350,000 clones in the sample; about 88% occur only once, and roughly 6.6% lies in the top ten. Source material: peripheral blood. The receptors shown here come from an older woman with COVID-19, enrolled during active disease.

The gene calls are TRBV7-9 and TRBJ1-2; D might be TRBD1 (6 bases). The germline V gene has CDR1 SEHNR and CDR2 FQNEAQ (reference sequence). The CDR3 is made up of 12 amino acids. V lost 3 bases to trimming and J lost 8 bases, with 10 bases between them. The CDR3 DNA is TGTGCCAGCAGCTTCTCAGGGGCCGGCTACACCTTC. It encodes CASSFSGAGYTF.

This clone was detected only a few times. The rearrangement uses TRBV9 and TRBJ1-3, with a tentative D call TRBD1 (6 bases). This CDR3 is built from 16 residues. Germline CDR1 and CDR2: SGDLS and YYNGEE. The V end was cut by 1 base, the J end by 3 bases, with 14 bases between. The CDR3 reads CASSVLPGAVGNTIYF. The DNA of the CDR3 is TGTGCCAGCAGCGTACTCCCAGGGGCTGTTGGAAACACCATATATTTT.

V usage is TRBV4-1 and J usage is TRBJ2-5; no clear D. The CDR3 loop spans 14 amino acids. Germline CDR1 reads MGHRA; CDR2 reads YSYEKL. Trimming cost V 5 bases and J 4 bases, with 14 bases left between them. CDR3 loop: CASSYRTDGETQYF. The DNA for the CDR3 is TGCGCCAGCAGCTACCGAACAGATGGAGAGACCCAGTACTTC.

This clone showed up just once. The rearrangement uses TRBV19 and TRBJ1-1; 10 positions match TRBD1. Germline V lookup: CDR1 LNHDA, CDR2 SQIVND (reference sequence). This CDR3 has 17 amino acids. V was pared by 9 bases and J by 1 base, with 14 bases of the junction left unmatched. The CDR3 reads CASFHTGTGEKNTEAFF. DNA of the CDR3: TGTGCCAGCTTCCACACCGGGACAGGGGAGAAGAACACTGAAGCTTTCTTT.

This CDR3 is CASSSRDQPQHF. The CDR3, as DNA: TGTGCCAGCAGTAGCAGGGATCAGCCCCAGCATTTT. The rearrangement joins TRBV12-3 or TRBV12-4 to TRBJ1-5; possibly TRBD1 for D (5 bases). The CDR3 length is 12 residues. V lost 5 bases and J lost 5, with 7 bases in between.

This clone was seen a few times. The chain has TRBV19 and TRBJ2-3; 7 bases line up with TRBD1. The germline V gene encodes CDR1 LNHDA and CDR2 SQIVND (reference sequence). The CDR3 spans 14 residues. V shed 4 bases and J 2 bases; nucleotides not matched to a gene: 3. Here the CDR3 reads CASSKQGNTDTQYF. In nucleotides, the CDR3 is TGTGCCAGTAGTAAACAGGGGAACACAGATACGCAGTATTTT.

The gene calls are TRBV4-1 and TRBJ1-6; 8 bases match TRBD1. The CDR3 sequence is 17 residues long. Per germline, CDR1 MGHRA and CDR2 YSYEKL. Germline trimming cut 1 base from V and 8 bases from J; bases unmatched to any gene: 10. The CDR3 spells CASSQGISGQGDSPLHF. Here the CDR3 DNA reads TGCGCCAGCAGCCAAGGTATTTCTGGACAGGGTGATTCACCCCTCCACTTT.

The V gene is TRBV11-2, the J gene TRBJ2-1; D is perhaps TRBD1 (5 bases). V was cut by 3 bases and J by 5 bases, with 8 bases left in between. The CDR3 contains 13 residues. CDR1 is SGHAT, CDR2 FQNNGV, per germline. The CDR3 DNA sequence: TGTGCCAGCAGCTTCGACAGAAACAATGAGCAGTTCTTC. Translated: CASSFDRNNEQFF.

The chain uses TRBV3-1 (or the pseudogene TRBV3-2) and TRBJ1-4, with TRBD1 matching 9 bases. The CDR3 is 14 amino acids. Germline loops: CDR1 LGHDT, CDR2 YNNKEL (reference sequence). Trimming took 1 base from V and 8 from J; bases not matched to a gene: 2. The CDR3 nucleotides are TGTGCCAGCAGCCAAGCGGACAGGGGCGAAAAACTGTTTTTT. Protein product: CASSQADRGEKLFF.

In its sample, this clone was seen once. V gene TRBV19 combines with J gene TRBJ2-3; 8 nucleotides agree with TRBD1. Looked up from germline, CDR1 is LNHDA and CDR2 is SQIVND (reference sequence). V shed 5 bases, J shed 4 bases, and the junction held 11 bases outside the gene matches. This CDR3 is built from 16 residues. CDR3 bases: TGTGCCAGTAGTCCGTGGACAGGGAAAGGTGCAGATACGCAGTATTTT. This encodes CASSPWTGKGADTQYF.

CDR3 nucleotide sequence: TGTGCCAGCAGCTTCCTAGCGGGGGGACACAATGAGCAGTTCTTC. Translating gives CASSFLAGGHNEQFF. This chain links TRBV5-6 with TRBJ2-1, with 11 nucleotides matching TRBD2. Per germline, CDR1 SGHDT and CDR2 YYEEEE. The junction had 3 bases not matched to a gene; V was cut back by 2 bases and J by 5 bases. The CDR3 sequence is 15 residues long.

CDR3 loop: CAISEFIYEQYF. In nucleotides, the CDR3 is TGTGCCATCAGTGAGTTCATCTACGAGCAGTACTTC. This chain joins TRBV10-3 and TRBJ2-7; D is unclear. Looked up from germline, CDR1 is ENHRY and CDR2 is SYGVKD. The CDR3 consists of 12 residues. Deletions cut 1 base from V and 3 bases from J, with 4 bases between.

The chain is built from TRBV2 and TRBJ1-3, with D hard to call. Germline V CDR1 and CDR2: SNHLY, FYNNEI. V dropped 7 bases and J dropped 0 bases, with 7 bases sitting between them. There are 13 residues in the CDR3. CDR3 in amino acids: CASTRFSGNTIYF. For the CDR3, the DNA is TGTGCCAGCACTCGGTTCTCTGGAAACACCATATATTTT.